This TCR beta chain was sequenced in a study of T-cell reconstitution after alpha-beta-depleted transplantation in children. TCRbeta library construction was performed incorporating unique molecular identifiers. TCRdb passed the PCR reads through MiXCR, listing each CDR3 protein once. Of over 550,000 distinct CDR3 sequences in the sample, about 10% were seen once. V was cut by 4 bases and J by 2 bases, with 14 bases left in between. Per germline, CDR1 GTSNPN and CDR2 SVGIG (reference sequence). This CDR3 contains 14 residues. J is TRBJ2-5 and V is TRBV30, with D maybe TRBD1 (5 bases). The sequenced sample was PBMCs from the stem cell graft donor, obtained from the stem cell graft. The clonotype comes from a human donor who donated a stem cell graft to a child with acute myeloid leukemia. The CDR3 nucleotides are TGTGCCTGGAAAGGGGCAGGCACACAAGAGACCCAGTACTTC. Translated: CAWKGAGTQETQYF.